These T cell receptor beta chains were read from a single sample in a study of blood T cell repertoires in COVID-19. Generated by immunoSEQ multiplex PCR, the TCRdb table keeps only in-frame clones and is missing some. This sample yields approximately 160,000 clones, of which 70% to 85% are seen a single time; 6.5% to 9% belongs to the top ten. The source material was peripheral blood. The receptors originated from a woman aged 50 to 60 in a cohort sampled during active or convalescent COVID-19. Both conserved end residues are part of each CDR3. Each record gives: clone size, J gene, V gene, D gene, CDR3 protein, CDR3 DNA. A D gene is named only where the DNA matches it firmly. Clone size is stated in some rows and not others, as once, few, many or a class when expanded.

size: -
J: TRBJ2-1
V: TRBV19
D: TRBD2
CDR3: CASSRSSGDNEQFF
DNA: TGTGCCAGTAGTAGGTCTAGCGGGGATAATGAGCAGTTCTTC

size: -
J: TRBJ2-7
V: TRBV6-5
D: -
CDR3: CASSYRQYDEQYF
DNA: TGTGCCAGCAGTTACCGACAGTACGACGAGCAGTACTTC

size: -
J: TRBJ1-2
V: TRBV18
D: TRBD1
CDR3: CASSLQDRANYGYTF
DNA: TGTGCCAGCTCACTCCAGGACAGGGCTAACTATGGCTACACCTTC

size: -
J: TRBJ2-2
V: TRBV12-5
D: -
CDR3: CASGSLTGELFF
DNA: TGTGCTAGTGGTTCCCTCACCGGGGAGCTGTTTTTT

size: once
J: TRBJ1-6
V: TRBV7-9
D: TRBD1
CDR3: CASSLDGKTGAYRNSPLHF
DNA: TGTGCCAGCAGCTTAGACGGGAAAACAGGGGCTTATAGGAATTCACCCCTCCACTTT

size: -
J: TRBJ1-5
V: TRBV5-5
D: TRBD1
CDR3: CASSPTGGDQPQHF
DNA: TGTGCCAGCAGCCCTACAGGGGGTGATCAGCCCCAGCATTTT

size: -
J: TRBJ2-5
V: TRBV7-6
D: TRBD2
CDR3: CASSLGGGRETQYF
DNA: TGTGCCAGCAGCTTAGGCGGGGGGAGAGAGACCCAGTACTTC

size: -
J: TRBJ1-3
V: TRBV7-8
D: -
CDR3: CASGDSSGNTIYF
DNA: TGTGCCAGCGGGGACTCCTCTGGAAACACCATATATTTT

size: -
J: TRBJ1-3
V: TRBV3-1/TRBV3-2
D: -
CDR3: CASSQAPMGGSGNTIYF
DNA: TGTGCCAGCAGCCAAGCCCCGATGGGGGGCTCTGGAAACACCATATATTTT

size: -
J: TRBJ1-1
V: TRBV11-1
D: -
CDR3: CASRLQANTEAFF
DNA: TGTGCCAGCAGGCTACAGGCGAACACTGAAGCTTTCTTT

size: -
J: TRBJ1-1
V: TRBV18
D: -
CDR3: CASSPPTRLNTEAFF
DNA: TGTGCCAGCTCACCACCGACACGATTGAACACTGAAGCTTTCTTT

size: -
J: TRBJ1-4
V: TRBV18
D: TRBD1
CDR3: CASSPTPGQAATNEKLFF
DNA: TGTGCCAGCTCCCCAACGCCGGGACAGGCTGCAACTAATGAAAAACTGTTTTTT

size: -
J: TRBJ1-5
V: TRBV18
D: -
CDR3: CASSPDTYNQPQHF
DNA: TGTGCCAGCTCGCCCGACACCTACAATCAGCCCCAGCATTTT

size: -
J: TRBJ1-5
V: TRBV2
D: -
CDR3: CASSWGGLDQPQHF
DNA: TGTGCCAGCAGTTGGGGGGGGCTGGATCAGCCCCAGCATTTT

size: -
J: TRBJ1-2
V: TRBV3-1/TRBV3-2
D: -
CDR3: CASSPRGGPQSGYTF
DNA: TGTGCCAGCAGCCCCCGTGGTGGGCCCCAGTCTGGCTACACCTTC

size: -
J: TRBJ2-7
V: TRBV7-9
D: TRBD1
CDR3: CASSPKGQSTYEQYF
DNA: TGTGCCAGCAGCCCAAAGGGACAGTCGACCTACGAGCAGTACTTC

size: -
J: TRBJ1-2
V: TRBV6-5
D: TRBD1
CDR3: CASIRQGRSYTF
DNA: TGTGCCAGCATACGACAGGGTAGGAGCTACACCTTC

size: -
J: TRBJ2-3
V: TRBV2
D: TRBD2
CDR3: CASRYRSGGEDTQYF
DNA: TGTGCCAGCAGATACAGGAGCGGGGGGGAAGATACGCAGTATTTT

size: -
J: TRBJ1-4
V: TRBV27
D: -
CDR3: CASSLGQTTNEKLFF
DNA: TGTGCCAGCAGTCTCGGACAGACAACTAATGAAAAACTGTTTTTT

size: -
J: TRBJ2-2
V: TRBV7-5
D: -
CDR3: CARSLGPGQFYTGELFF
DNA: TGTGCCAGAAGCTTAGGACCGGGACAGTTCTACACCGGGGAGCTGTTTTTT

size: -
J: TRBJ2-1
V: TRBV10-3
D: -
CDR3: CAISDRVKGYNEQFF
DNA: TGTGCCATCAGTGACAGGGTCAAAGGCTACAATGAGCAGTTCTTC

size: -
J: TRBJ2-5
V: TRBV6-7
D: -
CDR3: CASSYPRDRGGRKTQYF
DNA: TGTGCCAGCAGTTACCCCCGCGACAGAGGGGGTAGGAAGACCCAGTACTTC

size: few
J: TRBJ1-6
V: TRBV5-1
D: TRBD1
CDR3: CASSLSPGQINSPLHF
DNA: TGCGCCAGCAGCTTGTCCCCGGGACAGATTAATTCACCCCTCCACTTT